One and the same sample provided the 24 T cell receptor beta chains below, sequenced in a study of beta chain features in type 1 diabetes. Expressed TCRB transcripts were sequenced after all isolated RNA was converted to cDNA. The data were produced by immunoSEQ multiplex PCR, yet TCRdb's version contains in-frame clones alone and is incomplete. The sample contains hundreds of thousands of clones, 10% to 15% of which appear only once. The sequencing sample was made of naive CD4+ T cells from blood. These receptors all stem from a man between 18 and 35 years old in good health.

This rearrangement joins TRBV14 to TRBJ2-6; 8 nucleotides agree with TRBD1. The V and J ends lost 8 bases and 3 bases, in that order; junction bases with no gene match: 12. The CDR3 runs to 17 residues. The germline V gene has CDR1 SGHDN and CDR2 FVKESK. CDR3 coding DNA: TGTGCCAGCTCTTTACGCTTCAGGGGGCTTGGGGCCAACGTCCTGACTTTC. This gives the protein CASSLRFRGLGANVLTF.

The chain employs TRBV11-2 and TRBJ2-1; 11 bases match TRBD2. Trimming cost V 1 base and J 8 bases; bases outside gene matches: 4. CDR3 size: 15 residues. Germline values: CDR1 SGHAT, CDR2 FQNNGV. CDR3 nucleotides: TGTGCCAGCAGCTTAGTAGCGGGGGGGACGGATGAGCAGTTCTTC. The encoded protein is CASSLVAGGTDEQFF.

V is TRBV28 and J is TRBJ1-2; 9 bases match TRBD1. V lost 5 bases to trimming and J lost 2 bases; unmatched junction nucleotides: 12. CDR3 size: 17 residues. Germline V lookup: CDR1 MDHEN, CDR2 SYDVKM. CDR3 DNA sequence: TGTGCCAGCAGTATTAACAGGGGGCGCCCCGGGAACTATGGCTACACCTTC. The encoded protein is CASSINRGRPGNYGYTF.

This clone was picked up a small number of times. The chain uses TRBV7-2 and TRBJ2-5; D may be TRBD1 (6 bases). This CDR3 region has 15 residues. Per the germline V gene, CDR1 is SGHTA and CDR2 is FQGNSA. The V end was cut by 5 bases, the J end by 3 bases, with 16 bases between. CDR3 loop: CASSRPGAGEETQYF. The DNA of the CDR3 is TGTGCCAGCAGCCGCCCAGGGGCTGGCGAAGAGACCCAGTACTTC. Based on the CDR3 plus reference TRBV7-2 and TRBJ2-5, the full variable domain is GAGVSQSPSNKVTEKGKDVELRCDPISGHTALYWYRQSLGQGLEFLIYFQGNSAPDKSGLPSDRFSAERTGGSVSTLTIQRTQQEDSAVYLCASSRPGAGEETQYFGPGTRLLVL.

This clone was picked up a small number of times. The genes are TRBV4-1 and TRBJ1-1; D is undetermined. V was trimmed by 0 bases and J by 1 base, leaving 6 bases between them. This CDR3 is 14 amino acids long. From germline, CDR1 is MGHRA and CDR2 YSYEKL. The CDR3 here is CASSQDRGNTEAFF. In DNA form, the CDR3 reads TGCGCCAGCAGCCAAGATCGAGGGAACACTGAAGCTTTCTTT.

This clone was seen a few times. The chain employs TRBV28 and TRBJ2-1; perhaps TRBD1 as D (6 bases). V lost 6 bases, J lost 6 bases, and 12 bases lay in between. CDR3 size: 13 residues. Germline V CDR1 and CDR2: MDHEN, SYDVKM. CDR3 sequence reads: CASRQGFGNEQFF. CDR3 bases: TGTGCCAGCAGACAGGGATTTGGCAATGAGCAGTTCTTC.

The CDR3 sequence: CATSRTSPNDLAKNIQYF. DNA for the CDR3: TGTGCCACCAGCCGGACTAGCCCGAACGACCTAGCCAAAAACATTCAGTACTTC. V gene TRBV15 combines with J gene TRBJ2-4; 8 bases align to TRBD2. CDR1 is LNHNV and CDR2 is YYDKDF in the germline V gene (reference sequence). The CDR3 consists of 18 residues. The junction had 12 bases not matched to a gene; V was cut back by 5 bases and J by 0 bases.

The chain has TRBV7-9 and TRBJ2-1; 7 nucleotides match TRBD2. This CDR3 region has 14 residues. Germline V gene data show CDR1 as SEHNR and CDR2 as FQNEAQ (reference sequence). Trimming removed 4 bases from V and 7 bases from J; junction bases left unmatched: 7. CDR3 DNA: TGTGCCAGCAGCTCTCGACTAGCTTGGAATGAGCAGTTCTTC. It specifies CASSSRLAWNEQFF. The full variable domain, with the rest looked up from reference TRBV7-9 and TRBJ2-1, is DTGVSQNPRHKITKRGQNVTFRCDPISEHNRLYWYRQTLGQGPEFLTYFQNEAQLEKSRLLSDRFSAERPKGSFSTLEIQRTEQGDSAMYLCASSSRLAWNEQFFGPGTRLTVL.

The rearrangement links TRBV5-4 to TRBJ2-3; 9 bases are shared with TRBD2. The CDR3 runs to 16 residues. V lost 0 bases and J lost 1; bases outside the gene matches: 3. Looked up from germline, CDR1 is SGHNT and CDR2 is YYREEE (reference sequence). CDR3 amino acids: CASSLVLAGGTDTQYF. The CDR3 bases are TGTGCCAGCAGCTTGGTGTTAGCGGGGGGCACAGATACGCAGTATTTT.

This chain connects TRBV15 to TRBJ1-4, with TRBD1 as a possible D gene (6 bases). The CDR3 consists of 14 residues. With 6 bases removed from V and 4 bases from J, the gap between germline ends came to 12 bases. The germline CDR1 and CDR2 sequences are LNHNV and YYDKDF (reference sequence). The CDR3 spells CATRATGRNEKLFF. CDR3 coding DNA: TGTGCCACCAGAGCCACAGGGCGTAATGAAAAACTGTTTTTT.

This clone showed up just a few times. The CDR3 region is CATSNRDPTRETQYF. The CDR3 bases are TGTGCCACCAGCAACCGGGATCCAACCAGGGAGACCCAGTACTTC. The genes are TRBV15 and TRBJ2-5, with D perhaps TRBD2 (5 bases). The CDR3 spans 15 residues. Trimming took 4 bases from V and 5 from J, leaving 17 bases between them. The germline CDR1 and CDR2 sequences are LNHNV and YYDKDF (reference sequence).

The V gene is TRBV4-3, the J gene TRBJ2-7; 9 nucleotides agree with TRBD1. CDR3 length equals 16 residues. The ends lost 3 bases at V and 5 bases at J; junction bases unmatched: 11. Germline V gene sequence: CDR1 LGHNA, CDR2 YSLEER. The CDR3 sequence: CASSQGPGQGGHEQYF. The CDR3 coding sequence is TGCGCCAGCAGCCAGGGACCGGGACAGGGTGGCCACGAGCAGTACTTC.

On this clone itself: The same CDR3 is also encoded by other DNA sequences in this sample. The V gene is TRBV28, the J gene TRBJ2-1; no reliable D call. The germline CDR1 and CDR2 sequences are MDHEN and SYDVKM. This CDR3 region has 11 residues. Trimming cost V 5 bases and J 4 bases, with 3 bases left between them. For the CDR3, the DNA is TGTGCCAGCAGTACATACAATGAGCAGTTCTTC. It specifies CASSTYNEQFF.

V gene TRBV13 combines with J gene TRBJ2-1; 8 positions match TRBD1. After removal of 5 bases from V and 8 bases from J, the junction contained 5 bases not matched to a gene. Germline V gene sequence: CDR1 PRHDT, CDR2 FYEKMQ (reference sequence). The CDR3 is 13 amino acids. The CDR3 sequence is CASSTRQGYEQFF. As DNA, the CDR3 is TGTGCCAGCAGCACGCGACAGGGGTATGAGCAGTTCTTC.

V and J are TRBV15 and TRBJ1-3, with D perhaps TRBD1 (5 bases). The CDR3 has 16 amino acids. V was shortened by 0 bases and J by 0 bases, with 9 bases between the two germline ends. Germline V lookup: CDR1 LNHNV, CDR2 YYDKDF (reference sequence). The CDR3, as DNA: TGTGCCACCAGCAGAGACCCGGACATCTCTGGAAACACCATATATTTT. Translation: CATSRDPDISGNTIYF.

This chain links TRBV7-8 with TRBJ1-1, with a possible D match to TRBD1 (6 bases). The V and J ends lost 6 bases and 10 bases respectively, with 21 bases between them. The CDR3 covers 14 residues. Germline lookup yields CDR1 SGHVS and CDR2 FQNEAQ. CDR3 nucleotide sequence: TGTGCCAGCAGTCCTGATAGGACAGTCTTGCCAGCTTTCTTT. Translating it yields CASSPDRTVLPAFF.

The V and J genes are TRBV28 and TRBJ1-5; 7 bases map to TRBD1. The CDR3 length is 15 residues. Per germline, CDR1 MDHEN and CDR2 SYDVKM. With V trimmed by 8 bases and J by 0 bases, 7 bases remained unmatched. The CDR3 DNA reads TGTGCCAGCCGGGACAGAGTTTATAGCAATCAGCCCCAGCATTTT. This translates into CASRDRVYSNQPQHF.

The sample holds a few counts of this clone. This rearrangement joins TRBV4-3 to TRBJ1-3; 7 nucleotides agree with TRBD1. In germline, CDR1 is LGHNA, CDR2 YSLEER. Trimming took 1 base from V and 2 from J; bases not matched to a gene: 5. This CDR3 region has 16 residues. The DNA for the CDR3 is TGCGCCAGCAGCCAAGGATACACAGGGGCTGGAAACACCATATATTTT. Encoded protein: CASSQGYTGAGNTIYF.

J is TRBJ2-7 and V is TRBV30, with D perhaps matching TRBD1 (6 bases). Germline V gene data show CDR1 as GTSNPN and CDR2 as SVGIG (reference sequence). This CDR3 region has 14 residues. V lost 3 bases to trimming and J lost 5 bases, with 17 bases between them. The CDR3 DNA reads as TGTGCCTGGAGCATCCCAGGGGTTAGGGACGAGCAGTACTTC. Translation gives CAWSIPGVRDEQYF.

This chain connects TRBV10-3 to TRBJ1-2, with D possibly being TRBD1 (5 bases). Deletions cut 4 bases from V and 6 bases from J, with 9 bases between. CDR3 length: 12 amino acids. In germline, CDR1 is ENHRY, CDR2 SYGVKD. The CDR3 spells CAISVRADGYTF. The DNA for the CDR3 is TGTGCCATCAGTGTCAGGGCGGATGGCTACACCTTC.

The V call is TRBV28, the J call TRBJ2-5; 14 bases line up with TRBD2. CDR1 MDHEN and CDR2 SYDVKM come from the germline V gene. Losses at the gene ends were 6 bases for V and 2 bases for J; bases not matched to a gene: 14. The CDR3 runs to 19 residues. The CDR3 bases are TGTGCCAGCAGCCTATGGACGACCGGACTAGCGGGGGGACAAGAGACCCAGTACTTC. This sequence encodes CASSLWTTGLAGGQETQYF.

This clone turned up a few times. CDR3 sequence reads: CASSMRTASTDTQYF. In DNA, the CDR3 is TGTGCCAGTAGTATGCGGACAGCTAGCACAGATACGCAGTATTTT. The rearrangement uses TRBV19 and TRBJ2-3; tentative D call: TRBD1 (6 bases). The V gene's germline CDR1 is LNHDA and CDR2 SQIVND (reference sequence). This CDR3 has 15 residues. V shed 3 bases and J shed 0 bases, with 10 bases lying between them.

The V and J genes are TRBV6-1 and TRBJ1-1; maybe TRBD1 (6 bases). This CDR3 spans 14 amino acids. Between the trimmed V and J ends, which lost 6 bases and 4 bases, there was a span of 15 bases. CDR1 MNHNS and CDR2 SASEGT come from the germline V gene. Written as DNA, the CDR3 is TGTGCCAGCAGCGTGACAGGTTTAGGCACTGAAGCTTTCTTT. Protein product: CASSVTGLGTEAFF.

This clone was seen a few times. The CDR3 spells CASSQDPRGGRVEQFF. DNA of the CDR3: TGCGCCAGCAGCCAAGATCCGCGGGGGGGCCGAGTTGAGCAGTTCTTC. The rearrangement uses TRBV4-3 and TRBJ2-1; the match to TRBD2 covers 9 bases. CDR3 length: 16 amino acids. V lost 0 bases to trimming and J lost 9 bases; unmatched junction nucleotides: 9. Germline V CDR1 and CDR2: LGHNA, YSLEER.